A selection of T cell receptor beta chains follows, all from one sample in a study of blood T cells in healthy people across ages. TCRdb recomputed calls from the 5' RACE reads with MiXCR, one row per CDR3 protein. The table has around 620,000 distinct CDR3 sequences, 25% to 30% seen once. The source material was blood. The receptors shown here come from a woman in her seventies in good health. CDR3s include the opening cysteine and the closing phenylalanine or tryptophan. The D gene is left open where the match is weak. Size is omitted from some rows. Given values are once, few, many or a class for expanded clones.

v_gene,d_gene,j_gene,abundance,CDR3nt,CDR3aa
TRBV4-2,TRBD2,TRBJ2-5,NA,TGTGCCAGCAGCCCACCTAGCGGGGGGGAAGAGACCCAGTACTTC,CASSPPSGGEETQYF
TRBV2,NA,TRBJ2-5,few,TGTGCCAGCAGGGCCGACCTGGATGGGACCCAGTACTTC,CASRADLDGTQYF
TRBV7-8,NA,TRBJ2-1,NA,TGTGCCAGCAGCCCTCAGGCTCTCTCCTACAATGAGCAGTTCTTC,CASSPQALSYNEQFF
TRBV7-2,NA,TRBJ2-2,few,TGTGCCAGCAGCTTGGCCTGGCAGCTGAACACCGGGGAGCTGTTTTTT,CASSLAWQLNTGELFF
TRBV3-1,NA,TRBJ1-5,NA,TGTGCCAGCAGCCAAGATCAGGGTAGCAATCAGCCCCAGCATTTT,CASSQDQGSNQPQHF
TRBV9,NA,TRBJ1-1,once,TGTGCCAGCAGCATACAGGTGGGCACTGAAGCTTTCTTT,CASSIQVGTEAFF
TRBV2,NA,TRBJ2-5,few,TGTGCCAGCAAAGGGGTCGGGTTCCTAGTTCAGTACTTC,CASKGVGFLVQYF
TRBV7-2,NA,TRBJ2-5,NA,TGTGCCAGCAGTTCTAGCGTCTGGGAGACCCAGTACTTC,CASSSSVWETQYF
TRBV6-4,TRBD1,TRBJ1-2,NA,TGTGCCAGCAGTAACTCGGGGACAGAACATGGGTATGGCTACACCTTC,CASSNSGTEHGYGYTF
TRBV6-2/TRBV6-3,NA,TRBJ1-6,NA,TGTGCCAGCACTCAGATTTTCGGCCACCCGGGATCACCCCTCCACTTT,CASTQIFGHPGSPLHF
TRBV6-2/TRBV6-3,TRBD1,TRBJ2-6,NA,TGTGCCAGCTACTCAACGAGAGGGGGCGCTGGGGCCAACGTCCTGACTTTC,CASYSTRGGAGANVLTF
TRBV10-3,NA,TRBJ2-6,few,TGTGCCATCAGTGAAACGGGACAAAACTCTGGGGCCAACGTCCTGACTTTC,CAISETGQNSGANVLTF
TRBV7-3,TRBD1,TRBJ2-7,few,TGTGCCAGCAGCCGACAGGGCCACTACGAGCAGTACTTC,CASSRQGHYEQYF
TRBV7-2,NA,TRBJ2-5,few,TGTGCCAGCAGTTCCGGCACCCAGTACTTC,CASSSGTQYF
TRBV20-1,TRBD2,TRBJ2-5,NA,TGCAGTGGGAAGACAGCGGGGGGGCCAGAGTTCTTC,CSGKTAGGPEFF
TRBV5-1,NA,TRBJ2-1,NA,TGCGCCAGCAGCTTTCCCGGGGATGGGGGGCAGTTCTTC,CASSFPGDGGQFF
TRBV28,TRBD1,TRBJ2-7,once,TGTGCCAGCAGCCAAACCGACAGGGGACGGCCCCTCGAGCAGTACTTC,CASSQTDRGRPLEQYF
TRBV2,TRBD2,TRBJ2-5,NA,TGTGCCAGCAGTCTACGGACTAGCGGGGGTGGCCAAGAGACCCAGTACTTC,CASSLRTSGGGQETQYF
TRBV5-5,NA,TRBJ2-7,few,TGTGCCAGCAGCCCTGTAGTCGCCGGGACCTACGAGCAGTACTTC,CASSPVVAGTYEQYF
TRBV20-1,TRBD1,TRBJ2-6,NA,TGCAGTGCCGGGACAGATGGGGCCAACGTCCTGACTTTC,CSAGTDGANVLTF
TRBV6-5,NA,TRBJ1-2,NA,TGTGCCAGCAGTTACCGATACGGGCTACCGGTCGGGTATGGCTACACCTTC,CASSYRYGLPVGYGYTF
TRBV4-2,TRBD2,TRBJ2-1,NA,TGTGCCAGCAGCCTCCAGACTAGCGGGGGCGCCTCCTACAATGAGCAGTTCTTC,CASSLQTSGGASYNEQFF
TRBV4-3,NA,TRBJ2-7,NA,TGCGCCAGCAGCCAAAGACCGAAGGGAGGCTACGAGCAGTACTTC,CASSQRPKGGYEQYF
TRBV14,NA,TRBJ1-4,NA,TGTGCCAGCAGCCAAGTTAGTCTCTTGACTAATGAAAAACTGTTTTTT,CASSQVSLLTNEKLFF
TRBV6-1,NA,TRBJ1-2,few,TGTGCCAGTCAAAACACGGGCAGGTTCTATGGCTACACCTTC,CASQNTGRFYGYTF
TRBV11-1,TRBD2,TRBJ2-1,few,TGTGCCAGCAGTTTTACCCGACTAGCGGGGGAAAATGAGCAGTTCTTC,CASSFTRLAGENEQFF
TRBV6-2/TRBV6-3,NA,TRBJ2-7,few,TGTGCCAGCAGTTACTCGCCCACCAGCTCCTACGAGCAGTACTTC,CASSYSPTSSYEQYF
TRBV7-3,NA,TRBJ1-1,few,TGTGCCAGCAGCTTAACGTCGGGGGGCAAGGCTGAAGCTTTCTTT,CASSLTSGGKAEAFF
TRBV19,NA,TRBJ1-4,few,TGTGCCAGTATCCCGACAGGATCTGAAAAACTGTTTTTT,CASIPTGSEKLFF
TRBV29-1,TRBD2,TRBJ2-1,few,TGCAGCGGCACGTCTAGCGGGGGGGCCTACAATGAGCAGTTCTTC,CSGTSSGGAYNEQFF
TRBV4-1,NA,TRBJ1-1,few,TGCGCCAGCAGCCATCGGGTGAACACTGAAGCTTTCTTT,CASSHRVNTEAFF
TRBV4-3,NA,TRBJ2-5,NA,TGCGCCAGCAGCCAAAGTCGATTTGGGGGACAAGAGACCCAGTACTTC,CASSQSRFGGQETQYF
TRBV20-1,NA,TRBJ2-7,NA,TGCAGTGCTAGAGACCCGAGGACAACCCCTTACGAGCAGTACTTC,CSARDPRTTPYEQYF
TRBV9,NA,TRBJ1-2,few,TGTGCCAGCAGCTCCCTGACTCCCTTTAGGGATGGCTACACCTTC,CASSSLTPFRDGYTF
TRBV10-3,NA,TRBJ1-6,NA,TGTGCCATCAGCGGTCCGGGGGCCCTCCACTTT,CAISGPGALHF
TRBV20-1,TRBD2,TRBJ2-1,few,TGCAGTGCCGTGAGGGGACTAGCGGGTTATGTAGGCTCCCGGGACAATGAGCAGTTCTTC,CSAVRGLAGYVGSRDNEQFF
TRBV2,NA,TRBJ2-2,NA,TGTGCCAGCAGTGGGTCAGGGTTGGACACCGGGGAGCTGTTTTTT,CASSGSGLDTGELFF
TRBV6-1,NA,TRBJ1-4,NA,TGTGCCAGCAGTGGTTTCGGGGCGGGGGAAAAACTGTTTTTT,CASSGFGAGEKLFF
TRBV7-9,NA,TRBJ1-1,NA,TGTGCCAGCAGCTTGGACACCCTGAACACTGAAGCTTTCTTT,CASSLDTLNTEAFF
TRBV4-3,NA,TRBJ2-3,many,TGCGCCAGCAGCCCCGGGATCACAGATACGCAGTATTTT,CASSPGITDTQYF
TRBV29-1,NA,TRBJ1-1,NA,TGCAGCGTTGCGCGGTCAATGAACACTGAAGCTTTCTTT,CSVARSMNTEAFF
TRBV12-3/TRBV12-4,NA,TRBJ1-2,NA,TGTGCCAGCAGTCAGGGGAATGGCTACACCTTC,CASSQGNGYTF
TRBV6-2/TRBV6-3,NA,TRBJ2-2,few,TGTGCCAGCAGTTACTCGCGATCCGGGGAGCTGTTTTTT,CASSYSRSGELFF
TRBV4-3,TRBD2,TRBJ2-7,many,TGCGCCAGCAGCCACGGGATCGGGGCTAGCGGGGGTCTACCATACGAGCAGTACTTC,CASSHGIGASGGLPYEQYF
TRBV25-1,TRBD1,TRBJ1-4,NA,TGTGCCAGCAGTGAGGCAGGGGGCGATGAAAAACTGTTTTTT,CASSEAGGDEKLFF
TRBV10-3,NA,TRBJ2-1,NA,TGTGCCATCAGAACGACAGAATTGAGTGAGCAGTTCTTC,CAIRTTELSEQFF
TRBV18,NA,TRBJ2-7,NA,TGTGCCAGCTCATCCCTATATCGGACAGAGAACTACGAGCAGTACTTC,CASSSLYRTENYEQYF
TRBV5-1,TRBD1,TRBJ1-4,NA,TGCGCCAGCAGCACCGGACAGGCTAATGAAAAACTGTTTTTT,CASSTGQANEKLFF
TRBV20-1,NA,TRBJ2-5,many,TGCAGTGCAGAACGGGGGTCGGAGACCCAGTACTTC,CSAERGSETQYF
TRBV7-8,TRBD1,TRBJ2-7,NA,TGTGCCAGCAGCCCCTGGGTCGACAGGGGGGCCTACGAGCAGTACTTC,CASSPWVDRGAYEQYF
TRBV20-1,NA,TRBJ2-1,NA,TGCAGTGCTAGAGAGGCGGGACCGTTTGATGAGCAGTTCTTC,CSAREAGPFDEQFF
TRBV27,TRBD1,TRBJ1-2,NA,TGTGCCAGCAGAGACCCGGGACAGGGGGCCAATAGCAATGGCTACACCTTC,CASRDPGQGANSNGYTF
TRBV6-5,TRBD2,TRBJ2-1,NA,TGTGCCAGCAGTTCACTAGCGGAATACAATGAGCAGTTCTTC,CASSSLAEYNEQFF
TRBV7-9,NA,TRBJ1-1,NA,TGTGCCAGCAGCCGGGGGGCTGGGACTGAAGCTTTCTTT,CASSRGAGTEAFF
TRBV2,TRBD1,TRBJ1-6,few,TGTGCCAGCAATCCCGACAGGGGGGTTAATTCACCCCTCCACTTT,CASNPDRGVNSPLHF
TRBV20-1,NA,TRBJ1-1,few,TGCAGTGCTGAGGAACAGCATAAAGCTTTCTTT,CSAEEQHKAFF
TRBV7-8,NA,TRBJ1-1,NA,TGTGCCAGCAGCCCGACAGGTTTTAGGACTGAAGCTTTCTTT,CASSPTGFRTEAFF